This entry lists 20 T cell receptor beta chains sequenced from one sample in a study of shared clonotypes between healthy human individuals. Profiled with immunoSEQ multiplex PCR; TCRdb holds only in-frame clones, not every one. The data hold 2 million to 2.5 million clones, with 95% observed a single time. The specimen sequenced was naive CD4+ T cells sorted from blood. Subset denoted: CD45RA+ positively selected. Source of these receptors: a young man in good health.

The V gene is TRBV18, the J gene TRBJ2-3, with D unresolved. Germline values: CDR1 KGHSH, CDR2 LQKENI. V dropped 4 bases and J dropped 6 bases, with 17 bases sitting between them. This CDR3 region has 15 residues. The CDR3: CASSLNIPSTDTQYF. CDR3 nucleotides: TGTGCCAGCTCACTGAATATTCCGTCGACGGATACGCAGTATTTT.

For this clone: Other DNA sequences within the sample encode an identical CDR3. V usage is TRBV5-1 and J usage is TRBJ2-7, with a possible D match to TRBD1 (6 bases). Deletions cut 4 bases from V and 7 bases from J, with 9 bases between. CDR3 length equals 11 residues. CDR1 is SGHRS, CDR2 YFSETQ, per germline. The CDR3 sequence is CASSQGLEQYF. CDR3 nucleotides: TGCGCCAGCAGCCAGGGGTTGGAGCAGTACTTC.

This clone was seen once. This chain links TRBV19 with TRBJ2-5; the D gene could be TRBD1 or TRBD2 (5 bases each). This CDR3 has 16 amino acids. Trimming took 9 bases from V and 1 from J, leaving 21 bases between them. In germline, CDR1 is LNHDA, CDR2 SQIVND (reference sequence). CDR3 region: CASTIRGTSIQETQYF. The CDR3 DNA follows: TGTGCCAGCACCATTAGAGGGACCTCTATCCAAGAGACCCAGTACTTC.

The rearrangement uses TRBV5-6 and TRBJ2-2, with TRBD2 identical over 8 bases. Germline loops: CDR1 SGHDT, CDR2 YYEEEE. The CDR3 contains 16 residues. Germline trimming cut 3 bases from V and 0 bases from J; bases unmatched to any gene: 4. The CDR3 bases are TGTGCCAGCAGCTCCCTCGGGGGGGCGAACACCGGGGAGCTGTTTTTT. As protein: CASSSLGGANTGELFF.

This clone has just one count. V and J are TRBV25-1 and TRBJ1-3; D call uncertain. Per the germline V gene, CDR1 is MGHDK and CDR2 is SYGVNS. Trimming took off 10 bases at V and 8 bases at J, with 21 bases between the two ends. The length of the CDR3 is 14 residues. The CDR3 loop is CATSEEGGRDTIYF. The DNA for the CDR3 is TGTGCCACCTCCGAGGAGGGAGGCCGGGACACCATATATTTT.

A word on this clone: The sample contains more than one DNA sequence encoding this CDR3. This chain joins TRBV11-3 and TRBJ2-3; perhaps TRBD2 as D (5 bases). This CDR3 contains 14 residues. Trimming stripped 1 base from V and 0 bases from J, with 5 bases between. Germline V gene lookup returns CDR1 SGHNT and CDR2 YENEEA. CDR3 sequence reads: CASSLGRSTDTQYF. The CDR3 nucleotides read TGTGCCAGCAGCTTAGGGAGGAGCACAGATACGCAGTATTTT.

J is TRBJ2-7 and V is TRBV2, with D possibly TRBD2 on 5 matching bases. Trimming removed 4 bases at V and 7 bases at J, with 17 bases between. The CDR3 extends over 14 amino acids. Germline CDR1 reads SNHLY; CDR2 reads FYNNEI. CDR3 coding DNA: TGTGCCAGCAGTGGGTCCGGGGTAGGCTGGGAGCAGTACTTC. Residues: CASSGSGVGWEQYF.

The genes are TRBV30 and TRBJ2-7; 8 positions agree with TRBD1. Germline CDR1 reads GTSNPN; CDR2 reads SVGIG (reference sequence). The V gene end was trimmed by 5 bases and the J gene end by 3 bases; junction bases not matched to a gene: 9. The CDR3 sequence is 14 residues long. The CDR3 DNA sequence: TGTGCCTGGGCTACCGGGACAGGCTACTACGAGCAGTACTTC. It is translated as CAWATGTGYYEQYF.

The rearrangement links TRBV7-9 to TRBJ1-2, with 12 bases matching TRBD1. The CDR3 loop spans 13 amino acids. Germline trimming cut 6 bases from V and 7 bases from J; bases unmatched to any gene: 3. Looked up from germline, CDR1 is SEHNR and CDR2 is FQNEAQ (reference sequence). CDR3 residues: CASRGTGGSGYTF. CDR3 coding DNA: TGTGCCAGCAGGGGGACAGGGGGCTCTGGCTACACCTTC.

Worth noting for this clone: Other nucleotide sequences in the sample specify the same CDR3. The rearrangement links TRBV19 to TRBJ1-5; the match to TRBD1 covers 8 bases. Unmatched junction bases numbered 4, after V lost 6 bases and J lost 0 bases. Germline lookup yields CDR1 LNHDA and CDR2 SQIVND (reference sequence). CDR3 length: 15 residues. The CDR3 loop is CASRDRDYSNQPQHF. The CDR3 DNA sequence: TGTGCCAGTAGGGACAGGGACTATAGCAATCAGCCCCAGCATTTT.

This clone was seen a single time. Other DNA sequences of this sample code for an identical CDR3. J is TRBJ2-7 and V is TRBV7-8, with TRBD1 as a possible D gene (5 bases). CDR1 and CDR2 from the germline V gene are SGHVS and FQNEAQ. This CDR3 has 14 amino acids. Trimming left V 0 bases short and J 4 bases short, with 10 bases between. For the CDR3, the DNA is TGTGCCAGCAGCTTAGCGGGCCAGGGATACGAGCAGTACTTC. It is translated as CASSLAGQGYEQYF.

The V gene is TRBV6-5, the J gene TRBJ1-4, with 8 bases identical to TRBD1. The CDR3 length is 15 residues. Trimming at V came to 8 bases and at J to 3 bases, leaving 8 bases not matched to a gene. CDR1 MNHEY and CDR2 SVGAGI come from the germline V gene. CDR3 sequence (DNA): TGTGCCAGCTGGTCATCAGGGGGCCCTAATGAAAAACTGTTTTTT. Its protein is CASWSSGGPNEKLFF.

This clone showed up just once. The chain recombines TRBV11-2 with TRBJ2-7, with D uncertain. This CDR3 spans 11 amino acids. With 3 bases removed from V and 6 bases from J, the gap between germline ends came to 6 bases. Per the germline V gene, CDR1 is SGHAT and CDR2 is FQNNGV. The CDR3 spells CASSFQGEQYF. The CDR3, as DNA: TGTGCCAGCAGCTTTCAAGGCGAGCAGTACTTC. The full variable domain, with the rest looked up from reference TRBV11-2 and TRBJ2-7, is EAGVAQSPRYKIIEKRQSVAFWCNPISGHATLYWYQQILGQGPKLLIQFQNNGVVDDSQLPKDRFSAERLKGVDSTLKIQPAKLEDSAVYLCASSFQGEQYFGPGTRLTVT.

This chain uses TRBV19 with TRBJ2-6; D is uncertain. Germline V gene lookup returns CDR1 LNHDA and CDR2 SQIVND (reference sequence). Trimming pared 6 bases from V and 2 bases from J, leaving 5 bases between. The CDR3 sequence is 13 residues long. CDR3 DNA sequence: TGTGCCAGTAGCGCTCCTGGGGCCAACGTCCTGACTTTC. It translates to CASSAPGANVLTF.

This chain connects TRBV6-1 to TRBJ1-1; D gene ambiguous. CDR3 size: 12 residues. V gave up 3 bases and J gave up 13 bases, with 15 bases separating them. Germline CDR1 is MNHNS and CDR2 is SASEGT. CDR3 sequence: CASSDPGLIVFF. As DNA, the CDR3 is TGTGCCAGCAGTGATCCCGGTCTGATAGTTTTCTTT.

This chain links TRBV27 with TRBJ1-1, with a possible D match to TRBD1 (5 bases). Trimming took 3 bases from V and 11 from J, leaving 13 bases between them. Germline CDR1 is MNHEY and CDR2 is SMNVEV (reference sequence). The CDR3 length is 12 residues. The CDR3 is CASSFVRGEAFF. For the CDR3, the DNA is TGTGCCAGCAGTTTTGTCCGAGGGGAGGCTTTCTTT.

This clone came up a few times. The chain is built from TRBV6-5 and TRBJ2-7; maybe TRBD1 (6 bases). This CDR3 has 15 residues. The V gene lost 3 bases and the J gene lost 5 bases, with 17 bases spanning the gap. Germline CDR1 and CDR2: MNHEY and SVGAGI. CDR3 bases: TGTGCCAGCAGTTATGAGGGGCAGGGGTTTGACGAGCAGTACTTC. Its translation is CASSYEGQGFDEQYF.

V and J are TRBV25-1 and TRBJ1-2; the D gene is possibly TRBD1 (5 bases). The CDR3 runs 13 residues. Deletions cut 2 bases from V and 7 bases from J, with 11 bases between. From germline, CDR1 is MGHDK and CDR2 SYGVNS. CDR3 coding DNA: TGTGCCAGCAGTGAAACAGGAGTCCCTGGCTACACCTTC. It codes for CASSETGVPGYTF.

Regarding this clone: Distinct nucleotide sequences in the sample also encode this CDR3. CDR3 region: CASSSDRYGYTF. For the CDR3, the DNA is TGTGCCAGCAGTTCCGACAGATATGGCTACACCTTC. This chain links TRBV6-5 with TRBJ1-2; a possible D gene is TRBD1 (5 bases). This CDR3 spans 12 amino acids. Germline V gene lookup returns CDR1 MNHEY and CDR2 SVGAGI. V was trimmed by 4 bases and J by 5 bases, leaving 8 bases between them.

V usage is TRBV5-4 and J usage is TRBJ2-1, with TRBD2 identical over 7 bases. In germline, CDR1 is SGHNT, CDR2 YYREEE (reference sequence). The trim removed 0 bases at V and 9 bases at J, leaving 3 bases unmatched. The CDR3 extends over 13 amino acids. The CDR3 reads CASSLGGLFEQFF. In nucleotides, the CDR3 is TGTGCCAGCAGCTTGGGGGGACTATTTGAGCAGTTCTTC.